Each of the 21 T cell receptor beta chains below was sequenced from the same sample in a study of coeliac disease. TCRdb keeps only in-frame clones here, not all; method: immunoSEQ multiplex PCR. This sample has about 3,700 clones, with 69% found just once. The sequencing input was intraepithelial lymphocytes from the gut. These receptors came from a man aged 25 to 40 with celiac disease.

This sequence joins TRBV28 and TRBJ2-5; weak D call: TRBD2 (6 bases). CDR3 length: 14 amino acids. V lost 6 bases, J lost 2 bases, and 13 bases lay in between. Germline values: CDR1 MDHEN, CDR2 SYDVKM. Here the CDR3 DNA reads TGTGCCAGCAGCCTAGCGTCGACTCAAGAGACCCAGTACTTC. Residues: CASSLASTQETQYF.

This clone has just one count. This chain joins TRBV5-1 and TRBJ2-1, with a possible D match to TRBD1 (7 bases). Trimming cost V 2 bases and J 8 bases, with 11 bases left between them. Germline CDR1 SGHRS, CDR2 YFSETQ. This CDR3 contains 13 residues. DNA for the CDR3: TGCGCCAGCAGCTTTCCAGGGGGGCATGAGCAGTTCTTC. Translation gives CASSFPGGHEQFF.

The chain uses TRBV11-3 and TRBJ2-7; 10 bases line up with TRBD1. This CDR3 is 15 amino acids long. Germline V gene sequence: CDR1 SGHNT, CDR2 YENEEA. The trim removed 4 bases at V and 6 bases at J, leaving 9 bases unmatched. CDR3 DNA: TGTGCCAGCAGCTCCACCGGTGGGACAGGGGTCGAGCAGTACTTC. Protein: CASSSTGGTGVEQYF. The full variable domain, in which reference TRBV11-3 and TRBJ2-7 provide the parts outside the CDR3, is EAGVVQSPRYKIIEKKQPVAFWCNPISGHNTLYWYLQNLGQGPELLIRYENEEAVDDSQLPKDRFSAERLKGVDSTLKIQPAELGDSAVYLCASSSTGGTGVEQYFGPGTRLTVT.

The chain couples TRBV29-1 to TRBJ2-1, with D possibly matching TRBD2 (6 bases). This CDR3 has 16 residues. V was pared by 3 bases and J by 1 base, with 16 bases between. Germline CDR1 SQVTM, CDR2 ANQGSEA. The chain's CDR3 is CSVERALAWSYNEQFF. The CDR3 region has the DNA TGCAGCGTTGAGAGGGCCCTAGCGTGGTCCTACAATGAGCAGTTCTTC.

The rearrangement joins TRBV4-2 to TRBJ2-2, with 13 bases matching TRBD2. With 4 bases clipped from V and 5 bases from J, the junction kept 10 bases outside the gene matches. Germline V gene sequence: CDR1 LGHNA, CDR2 YNFKEQ. The CDR3 spans 18 residues. In DNA, the CDR3 is TGTGCCAGCAGCCGACCGACTAGCGGGAGGTTGTGGACCGGGGAGCTGTTTTTT. It is translated as CASSRPTSGRLWTGELFF.

The rearrangement links TRBV7-2 to TRBJ2-1, with 11 bases identical to TRBD2. J lost 2 bases, V lost 5 bases, and 5 bases had no gene match. CDR1 is SGHTA and CDR2 is FQGNSA in the germline V gene. CDR3 length: 16 residues. As DNA, the CDR3 is TGTGCCAGCAGCGCACTAGCGGGAGTGACCTACAATGAGCAGTTCTTC. This encodes CASSALAGVTYNEQFF.

V gene TRBV6-1 combines with J gene TRBJ2-7, with TRBD2 identical over 7 bases. Germline V lookup: CDR1 MNHNS, CDR2 SASEGT. The CDR3 loop spans 14 amino acids. V trimming: 7 bases; J trimming: 0 bases; junction bases outside the gene matches: 6. The CDR3 DNA sequence: TGTGCCAGCAATCGGGGGGATCACTCCTACGAGCAGTACTTC. The encoded protein is CASNRGDHSYEQYF.

In its sample, this clone was seen a few times. The chain uses TRBV7-9 and TRBJ1-4, with D perhaps matching TRBD1 (6 bases). V dropped 6 bases and J dropped 3 bases, with 20 bases sitting between them. The CDR3 totals 17 residues. CDR1 is SEHNR, CDR2 FQNEAQ, per germline (reference sequence). CDR3 sequence: CASSLGGAGPANEKLFF. The CDR3 nucleotides are TGTGCCAGCAGTCTCGGGGGGGCTGGGCCGGCTAATGAAAAACTGTTTTTT.

This chain links TRBV10-2 with TRBJ2-7, with 8 bases aligning to TRBD2. After removal of 3 bases from V and 0 bases from J, the junction contained 1 base not matched to a gene. The germline V gene encodes CDR1 WSHSY and CDR2 SAAADI. The CDR3 loop spans 14 amino acids. CDR3 bases: TGCGCCAGCAGTGACGGGGGGGGCTCCTACGAGCAGTACTTC. This translates into CASSDGGGSYEQYF.

The rearrangement joins TRBV13 to TRBJ2-7, with TRBD1 matching 10 bases. Germline loops: CDR1 PRHDT, CDR2 FYEKMQ (reference sequence). Germline trimming cut 4 bases from V and 4 bases from J; bases unmatched to any gene: 4. CDR3 length: 14 residues. DNA for the CDR3: TGTGCCAGCAGCTCGACAGGGGGCGGGTACGAGCAGTACTTC. Translating it yields CASSSTGGGYEQYF.

This clone was seen a few times. This rearrangement joins TRBV9 to TRBJ2-3, with a tentative D call TRBD1 (6 bases). Germline CDR1 and CDR2: SGDLS and YYNGEE. Trimming pared 0 bases from V and 2 bases from J, leaving 13 bases between. The length of the CDR3 is 16 residues. The CDR3 is CASSVGVGGNTDTQYF. The CDR3 DNA is TGTGCCAGCAGCGTAGGGGTAGGGGGAAACACAGATACGCAGTATTTT.

The genes are TRBV10-3 and TRBJ2-7, with TRBD1 as a possible D gene (5 bases). Between the trimmed V and J ends, which lost 7 bases and 2 bases, there was a span of 18 bases. The CDR3 is 15 amino acids. CDR1 and CDR2 from the germline V gene are ENHRY and SYGVKD. The CDR3 protein is CAITQGIQHTYEQYF. In DNA form, the CDR3 reads TGTGCCATCACCCAGGGTATTCAGCACACCTACGAGCAGTACTTC.

This chain joins TRBV7-8 and TRBJ1-3, with 9 nucleotides matching TRBD1. J was trimmed by 7 bases and V by 5 bases; bases with no gene match: 9. The CDR3 is 15 residues long. CDR1 and CDR2 from the germline V gene are SGHVS and FQNEAQ. The CDR3 here is CASSPRDRALNTIYF. CDR3 DNA: TGTGCCAGCAGCCCACGGGACAGGGCACTTAACACCATATATTTT.

V gene TRBV28 combines with J gene TRBJ2-1, with D uncertain. The V gene lost 6 bases and the J gene lost 6 bases, with 9 bases spanning the gap. The CDR3 consists of 12 residues. CDR1 and CDR2 from the germline V gene are MDHEN and SYDVKM. The CDR3: CASSRLGNEQFF. The CDR3 nucleotides read TGTGCCAGCAGCCGACTGGGCAATGAGCAGTTCTTC.

This clone was counted a few times. The rearrangement links TRBV18 to TRBJ2-7; 8 nucleotides match TRBD1. The CDR3 is 14 amino acids. Germline loops: CDR1 KGHSH, CDR2 LQKENI. Unmatched junction bases numbered 3, after V lost 5 bases and J lost 0 bases. CDR3 sequence: CASSGGQGSYEQYF. The CDR3 DNA follows: TGTGCCAGCTCAGGTGGACAGGGCTCCTACGAGCAGTACTTC.

This clone has just a few counts. The chain has TRBV27 and TRBJ1-5; D is perhaps TRBD1 (5 bases). The germline gives CDR1 MNHEY, CDR2 SMNVEV (reference sequence). The CDR3 consists of 16 residues. Trimming stripped 1 base from V and 0 bases from J, with 10 bases between. The CDR3 is CASSLYRDYSNQPQHF. CDR3 in DNA: TGTGCCAGCAGTTTATACCGGGACTATAGCAATCAGCCCCAGCATTTT.

A single count supports this clone. The CDR3 sequence: CAISESRFPLLRGYGYTF. In nucleotides, the CDR3 is TGTGCCATCAGTGAGTCGAGGTTCCCACTCCTCCGGGGCTATGGCTACACCTTC. The chain employs TRBV10-3 and TRBJ1-2; no clear D gene. V was clipped by 0 bases and J by 4 bases, with 21 bases between them. The CDR3 has 18 residues. Germline assignment: CDR1 ENHRY and CDR2 SYGVKD.

The CDR3 loop reads CASSEAAGTYNEQFF. CDR3 nucleotide sequence: TGTGCCAGCAGTGAAGCTGCAGGGACCTACAATGAGCAGTTCTTC. The V gene is TRBV6-1, the J gene TRBJ2-1, with D maybe TRBD1 (5 bases). Germline-derived CDR1 and CDR2 are MNHNS and SASEGT. The CDR3 has 15 amino acids. With 0 bases removed from V and 2 bases from J, the gap between germline ends came to 8 bases.

This chain links TRBV2 with TRBJ1-2, with TRBD1 matching over 7 bases. The V gene end was trimmed by 3 bases and the J gene end by 4 bases; junction bases not matched to a gene: 8. Germline V gene data show CDR1 as SNHLY and CDR2 as FYNNEI. The CDR3 length is 15 residues. CDR3 bases: TGTGCCAGCAGTGATCAGGAACCAGGGGGCTATGGCTACACCTTC. It specifies CASSDQEPGGYGYTF.

The CDR3 DNA reads as TGTGCCAGCAGCCTGCCTCGGGGTGAGCAGTTCTTC. It encodes CASSLPRGEQFF. The chain couples TRBV11-3 to TRBJ2-1, with TRBD2 as a possible D gene (5 bases). Germline loops: CDR1 SGHNT, CDR2 YENEEA. This CDR3 has 12 residues. V dropped 5 bases and J dropped 9 bases, with 11 bases sitting between them.

V usage is TRBV13 and J usage is TRBJ1-2; D may be TRBD1 (5 bases). CDR1 is PRHDT, CDR2 FYEKMQ, per germline (reference sequence). The CDR3 is 15 residues long. Trimming shortened V by 0 bases and J by 6 bases, and 14 bases separated the two germline ends. The DNA of the CDR3 is TGTGCCAGCAGCTTAGGCCAGGGTTCTCGGGATGGCTACACCTTC. It specifies CASSLGQGSRDGYTF.